This T cell receptor (beta chain) was obtained from a study of shared clonotypes between healthy human individuals. Replicate PCRs for sorted subsets used roughly 200 ng DNA; this equaled 33,000 or so T cell genomes. Some clones are missing from TCRdb's copy, which holds only in-frame ones; the method was immunoSEQ multiplex PCR. The sample lists 950,000 to 1,100,000 clones, approximately 78% occurring once. The investigators split CD4+ cells into a CD45RA+ naive subset and a CD45RA-negative memory subset. Germline-derived CDR1 and CDR2 are MDHEN and SYDVKM. Trimming removed 5 bases from V and 6 bases from J, with 20 bases in between. The CDR3 covers 15 residues.

The sample consisted of memory CD4+ T cells from PBMCs. Specified subset: CD45RA-negative fraction. This receptor was identified in a man aged 18-30 years in good health. Some clones in this sample may be carry-over from other donors' samples. The chain employs TRBV28 and TRBJ2-7, with a tentative D call TRBD2 (6 bases). The CDR3 nucleotides are TGTGCCAGCAGTGTTTCGGGACTCATGGGGTTCGAGCAGTACTTC. Protein sequence: CASSVSGLMGFEQYF.